This entry lists 30 T cell receptor beta chains sequenced from one sample in a study of cytotoxic CD8 clonotypes in ibrutinib-treated CLL (dated by TCRdb to the early 2020s). Library preparation used the immunoSEQ multiplex PCR assay. Sourced from immuneACCESS, this table was stored by TCRdb with only in-frame sequences that have V and J called. A share of the clones is absent; for the studies checked, an unresolved V gene accounts for under half, and the remainder has no known explanation. The sample has about 63,000 clones on record, roughly 71% of them singletons. 35% to 55% of the sample lies in the top ten. The time point label corresponds to: approximately eleven months on ibrutinib. This material consisted of PBMCs, taken after 12 months of ibrutinib treatment. The receptors shown here come from a human donor with chronic lymphocytic leukemia.

The chain couples TRBV28 to TRBJ2-1; 10 bases fit TRBD2. CDR1 is MDHEN and CDR2 is SYDVKM in the germline V gene. The length of the CDR3 is 15 residues. The J segment lost 4 bases and the V segment lost 6 bases, leaving 6 bases of the junction unmatched. The CDR3 is CASRSGRAVYNEQFF. The DNA for the CDR3 is TGTGCCAGCAGGAGCGGGAGGGCCGTGTACAATGAGCAGTTCTTC.

V gene TRBV29-1 combines with J gene TRBJ2-1, with no clear D. The CDR3 loop spans 13 amino acids. V lost 7 bases and J lost 5, with 15 bases in between. CDR1 is SQVTM and CDR2 is ANQGSEA in the germline V gene. The CDR3 loop is CSAGFLPNNEQFF. As DNA, the CDR3 is TGCAGCGCAGGATTCCTTCCGAACAATGAGCAGTTCTTC.

This chain uses TRBV18 with TRBJ2-1, with 14 bases identical to TRBD2. The V gene's germline CDR1 is KGHSH and CDR2 LQKENI. This CDR3 contains 20 residues. After removal of 6 bases from V and 7 bases from J, the junction contained 20 bases not matched to a gene. CDR3 in amino acids: CASSRPRDRGLAGEENEQFF. For the CDR3, the DNA is TGTGCCAGCTCCCGACCCCGAGACAGGGGACTAGCGGGAGAGGAGAATGAGCAGTTCTTC.

This clone was observed a few times. The chain links TRBV6-1 to TRBJ2-7; D may be TRBD2 (6 bases). The V and J ends lost 5 bases and 5 bases respectively, with 13 bases between them. Looked up from germline, CDR1 is MNHNS and CDR2 is SASEGT. This CDR3 has 13 amino acids. Here the CDR3 reads CASSRWGDHEQYF. In DNA form, the CDR3 reads TGTGCCAGCAGTCGTTGGGGGGACCACGAGCAGTACTTC.

This chain uses TRBV19 with TRBJ2-1; D may be TRBD1 (5 bases). Germline CDR1 and CDR2: LNHDA and SQIVND (reference sequence). The CDR3 is 21 amino acids. The V end lost 5 bases, the J end lost 6 bases, and 35 bases lay between the germline ends. CDR3 DNA sequence: TGTGCCAGTAGTGGACAAATACGCCGAGGATCGTGGTGGCCCCACTCCAATGAGCAGTTCTTC. Translating gives CASSGQIRRGSWWPHSNEQFF.

The rearrangement uses TRBV27 and TRBJ1-2; D remains ambiguous. The germline V gene has CDR1 MNHEY and CDR2 SMNVEV (reference sequence). This CDR3 is built from 14 residues. Deletions cut 1 base from V and 4 bases from J, with 10 bases between. CDR3 DNA sequence: TGTGCCAGCAGTTTATTAGGCCAGGTCTATGGCTACACCTTC. This sequence encodes CASSLLGQVYGYTF.

This clone came up a few times. The V gene is TRBV18, the J gene TRBJ2-7; 9 bases match TRBD2. Germline V gives CDR1 KGHSH, CDR2 LQKENI. This CDR3 is built from 15 residues. V lost 6 bases to trimming and J lost 7 bases; unmatched junction nucleotides: 13. DNA for the CDR3: TGTGCCAGCTCTGCCCTGGGGTTAGCGGGAGATGAGCAGTACTTC. Translated, it gives CASSALGLAGDEQYF.

The rearrangement uses TRBV7-9 and TRBJ1-5, with D possibly being TRBD1 (6 bases). The V and J ends lost 5 bases and 2 bases respectively, with 13 bases between them. This CDR3 region has 15 residues. CDR1 SEHNR and CDR2 FQNEAQ come from the germline V gene (reference sequence). CDR3 protein: CASSPGDAGNQPQHF. As DNA, the CDR3 is TGTGCCAGCAGCCCAGGGGATGCTGGCAATCAGCCCCAGCATTTT.

The chain is built from TRBV6-1 and TRBJ1-2, with 7 bases matching TRBD1. V lost 4 bases to trimming and J lost 8 bases; unmatched junction nucleotides: 10. Germline CDR1 and CDR2: MNHNS and SASEGT. The CDR3 totals 14 residues. This chain's CDR3 is CASSGQGRVVGYTF. DNA for the CDR3: TGTGCCAGCAGTGGACAGGGCCGGGTCGTGGGCTACACCTTC.

This clone turned up a few times. DNA for the CDR3: TGTGCCAGCAGTAGCAGGGACCCCGGGGAGCTGTTTTTT. Translated, it gives CASSSRDPGELFF. The chain is built from TRBV11-2 and TRBJ2-2; D tentatively fits TRBD1 or TRBD2 (5 bases each). Germline V gene sequence: CDR1 SGHAT, CDR2 FQNNGV. The germline V and J ends were trimmed by 6 bases and 6 bases, with 11 bases remaining between them. The CDR3 spans 13 residues.

This clone has more than one count but fewer than ten. The chain couples TRBV5-6 to TRBJ1-2; 8 nucleotides match TRBD1. Germline values: CDR1 SGHDT, CDR2 YYEEEE. V lost 2 bases and J lost 8; bases outside the gene matches: 5. This CDR3 is built from 13 residues. CDR3: CASSFSTGVGYTF. CDR3 DNA: TGTGCCAGCAGCTTCTCGACAGGGGTCGGCTACACCTTC.

This clone was found a few times. This chain uses TRBV7-6 with TRBJ1-1; a weak D match, TRBD1 (5 bases). Germline lookup yields CDR1 SGHVS and CDR2 FNYEAQ. V was cut by 5 bases and J by 0 bases, with 13 bases left in between. The CDR3 spans 15 residues. Here the CDR3 reads CASSIQGELNTEAFF. The CDR3 DNA sequence: TGTGCCAGCAGCATTCAGGGAGAGTTGAACACTGAAGCTTTCTTT.

This chain connects TRBV5-1 to TRBJ2-7; 10 bases agree with TRBD2. Germline values: CDR1 SGHRS, CDR2 YFSETQ. The CDR3 is made up of 15 amino acids. The junction had 5 bases not matched to a gene; V was cut back by 1 base and J by 4 bases. CDR3 coding DNA: TGCGCCAGCAGCTTGAACCCTAGCGGGAGTTACGAGCAGTACTTC. Protein sequence: CASSLNPSGSYEQYF.

The V and J genes are TRBV6-5 and TRBJ1-5; TRBD1 matches 8 bases. The CDR3 has 15 amino acids. The ends lost 4 bases at V and 1 base at J; junction bases unmatched: 3. Germline V gives CDR1 MNHEY, CDR2 SVGAGI. CDR3 DNA sequence: TGTGCCAGCAGTTCCCGGACAGGGAGCAATCAGCCCCAGCATTTT. As protein: CASSSRTGSNQPQHF.

This clone was recorded once. V usage is TRBV6-7 and J usage is TRBJ2-6; 7 bases map to TRBD2. TRBV6-7 is identified as an open reading frame with a role that is uncertain. V trimming: 7 bases; J trimming: 1 base; junction bases outside the gene matches: 7. The CDR3 is 16 amino acids. The CDR3 DNA is TGTGCCAGCATGGGGGGGAGTACGTCTGGGGCCAACGTCCTGACTTTC. As protein: CASMGGSTSGANVLTF.

The gene calls are TRBV6-6 and TRBJ2-5; D call uncertain. The V and J ends lost 3 bases and 5 bases respectively, with 13 bases between them. The CDR3 sequence is 14 residues long. The germline V gene has CDR1 MNHNY and CDR2 SVGAGI (reference sequence). CDR3: CASSYGRAGETQYF. DNA for the CDR3: TGTGCCAGCAGTTATGGCAGAGCCGGGGAGACCCAGTACTTC.

Comment on this clone: Other DNA sequences within the sample encode an identical CDR3. The chain is built from TRBV18 and TRBJ2-3; no definite D call. Germline V CDR1 and CDR2: KGHSH, LQKENI. The CDR3 is 11 amino acids. V shed 2 bases and J shed 6 bases, with 3 bases lying between them. DNA of the CDR3: TGTGCCAGCTCACCAGCGGATACGCAGTATTTT. It encodes CASSPADTQYF.

Here the CDR3 DNA reads TGTGCCTGGAGTTCGGTCAGAGGCCTTGGGATTGAAAAACTGTTTTTT. Its protein is CAWSSVRGLGIEKLFF. V is TRBV30 and J is TRBJ1-4; D gene uncertain. Trimming left V 2 bases short and J 7 bases short, with 20 bases between. Germline-derived CDR1 and CDR2 are GTSNPN and SVGIG (reference sequence). This CDR3 is built from 16 residues.

The chain joins TRBV6-6 to TRBJ2-5, with 9 bases identical to TRBD2. Germline CDR1 MNHNY, CDR2 SVGAGI (reference sequence). This CDR3 is built from 15 residues. Trimming took 2 bases from V and 3 from J; bases not matched to a gene: 4. The DNA of the CDR3 is TGTGCCAGCAGTTACGTCCCTAGCGGGAAAGAGACCCAGTACTTC. It codes for CASSYVPSGKETQYF.

The CDR3 DNA sequence: TGCAGCGCCAAAGGGACAGGGCAAGAGACCCAGTACTTC. Its protein product is CSAKGTGQETQYF. The chain is built from TRBV29-1 and TRBJ2-5, with 9 nucleotides matching TRBD1. Germline CDR1 and CDR2: SQVTM and ANQGSEA. The CDR3 spans 13 residues. V trimming: 7 bases; J trimming: 2 bases; junction bases outside the gene matches: 5.

This clone was seen only once. The chain links TRBV7-3 to TRBJ2-3; possibly TRBD2 for D (5 bases). This CDR3 comprises 14 residues. Germline V CDR1 and CDR2: SGHTA, FQGTGA. V lost 1 base to trimming and J lost 4 bases, with 9 bases between them. This chain's CDR3 is CASSLRVGADTQYF. The CDR3 DNA is TGTGCCAGCAGCTTAAGAGTGGGAGCAGATACGCAGTATTTT.

This chain connects TRBV7-9 to TRBJ1-1; D call uncertain. Germline-derived CDR1 and CDR2 are SEHNR and FQNEAQ (reference sequence). The CDR3 covers 14 residues. The V end was cut by 1 base, the J end by 7 bases, with 13 bases between. This CDR3 reads CASSLGERGLEAFF. As DNA, the CDR3 is TGTGCCAGCAGCTTAGGGGAGAGAGGTCTTGAAGCTTTCTTT. Full variable domain (outside the CDR3, taken from reference TRBV7-9 and TRBJ1-1): DTGVSQNPRHKITKRGQNVTFRCDPISEHNRLYWYRQTLGQGPEFLTYFQNEAQLEKSRLLSDRFSAERPKGSFSTLEIQRTEQGDSAMYLCASSLGERGLEAFFGQGTRLTVV.

There are a few counts of this clone. The chain couples TRBV2 to TRBJ1-2; TRBD1 aligns across 7 bases. The CDR3 loop spans 13 amino acids. V lost 6 bases and J lost 5; bases outside the gene matches: 6. Germline V gene lookup returns CDR1 SNHLY and CDR2 FYNNEI. CDR3 loop: CASSRQGRYGYTF. CDR3 nucleotides: TGTGCCAGCAGCCGACAGGGCCGGTATGGCTACACCTTC.

The V and J genes are TRBV10-2 and TRBJ2-7; D is uncertain. There are 11 residues in the CDR3. Trimming stripped 6 bases from V and 13 bases from J, with 16 bases between. Germline assignment: CDR1 WSHSY and CDR2 SAAADI. The CDR3 nucleotides read TGCGCCAGCAGGTTCAGGAAATTTAATTACTTC. Protein: CASRFRKFNYF.

The J gene is TRBJ1-1, the V gene TRBV20-1; the D is unclear. V was shortened by 2 bases and J by 7 bases, with 5 bases between the two germline ends. The germline V gene has CDR1 DFQATT and CDR2 SNEGSKA (reference sequence). There are 10 residues in the CDR3. CDR3: CSARKFEAFF. CDR3 nucleotides: TGCAGTGCTAGAAAGTTTGAAGCTTTCTTT.

The V gene is TRBV28, the J gene TRBJ2-7, with 12 bases aligning to TRBD1. The CDR3 has 14 residues. In germline, CDR1 is MDHEN, CDR2 SYDVKM. V lost 6 bases and J lost 3; bases outside the gene matches: 3. The CDR3 sequence is CASRGTGGVYEQYF. DNA of the CDR3: TGTGCCAGCAGAGGGACAGGGGGCGTCTACGAGCAGTACTTC.

The chain couples TRBV5-1 to TRBJ2-2; TRBD2 matches 13 bases. The CDR3 runs to 16 residues. Germline V gene sequence: CDR1 SGHRS, CDR2 YFSETQ. J was trimmed by 7 bases and V by 4 bases; bases with no gene match: 7. The CDR3 bases are TGCGCCAGCAGCAGAGGACTAGCGGGAGCAGTCGGGGAGCTGTTTTTT. It specifies CASSRGLAGAVGELFF.

This chain links TRBV27 with TRBJ2-3; TRBD2 agrees at 12 bases. V shed 0 bases, J shed 7 bases, and the junction held 5 bases outside the gene matches. Germline CDR1 is MNHEY and CDR2 is SMNVEV (reference sequence). This CDR3 is built from 16 residues. The CDR3 sequence is CASSLSTSGSIYTQYF. CDR3 sequence (DNA): TGTGCCAGCAGTTTATCGACTAGCGGGAGTATCTATACGCAGTATTTT.

This rearrangement joins TRBV5-4 to TRBJ2-1; no clear D. This CDR3 region has 14 residues. Germline lookup yields CDR1 SGHNT and CDR2 YYREEE (reference sequence). Between the trimmed V and J ends, which lost 2 bases and 5 bases, there was a span of 11 bases. The CDR3 DNA reads TGTGCCAGCAGCTTAGGTCCGGCTGACAATGAGCAGTTCTTC. Translating it yields CASSLGPADNEQFF.

The chain uses TRBV28 and TRBJ2-5; unclear D gene. Germline V gene data show CDR1 as MDHEN and CDR2 as SYDVKM. The CDR3 consists of 11 residues. V lost 7 bases, J lost 3 bases, and 6 bases lay in between. In DNA form, the CDR3 reads TGTGCCAGCACTCGGGAAGAGACCCAGTACTTC. Protein product: CASTREETQYF.